Following are 21 T cell receptor beta chains from one sample sequenced in a study of control samples from healthy donors and cancer patients. This table comes from immunoSEQ multiplex PCR, and its TCRdb copy is limited to in-frame clones, with some not included. The sample holds approximately 150,000 clones; around 96% are singletons and the top ten take approximately 0.93%. Material: blood. Source of these receptors: a woman between 25 and 40 years old in good health.

The chain combines TRBV18 with TRBJ1-4; tentatively, D is TRBD1 (5 bases). This CDR3 contains 19 residues. V was clipped by 3 bases and J by 0 bases, with 20 bases between them. Per the germline V gene, CDR1 is KGHSH and CDR2 is LQKENI. CDR3 sequence reads: CASSPLAGPAEATNEKLFF. In nucleotides, the CDR3 is TGTGCCAGCTCACCCCTAGCAGGGCCAGCAGAGGCAACTAATGAAAAACTGTTTTTT.

This chain links TRBV28 with TRBJ2-7, with D perhaps matching TRBD2 (5 bases). V was cut by 7 bases and J by 0 bases, with 19 bases left in between. Looked up from germline, CDR1 is MDHEN and CDR2 is SYDVKM. The CDR3 has 16 residues. CDR3 protein: CASTHGVSRDSYEQYF. CDR3 in DNA: TGTGCCAGCACGCATGGGGTATCGAGGGACTCCTACGAGCAGTACTTC.

Note on this clone: Compared with germline, one end of the junction differs, possibly owing to a read error. The chain is built from TRBV18 and TRBJ2-7, with 9 bases that match TRBD1. The CDR3 is 13 residues long. CDR1 KGHSH and CDR2 LQKENI come from the germline V gene. The CDR3 loop reads CASSPGTGTSCNF. CDR3 DNA: TGTGCCAGCTCACCGGGGACAGGGACCTCCTGTAACTTC. The complete variable domain, with remaining parts taken from reference TRBV18 and TRBJ2-7, reads NAGVMQNPRHLVRRRGQEARLRCSPMKGHSHVYWYRQLPEEGLKFMVYLQKENIIDESGMPKERFSAEFPKEGPSILRIQQVVRGDSAAYFCASSPGTGTSCNFGPGTRLTVT.

The CDR3 reads CASSLARDYSSEGTGELFF. The CDR3 nucleotides are TGCGCCAGCAGCTTGGCCCGGGACTACTCTTCTGAGGGCACCGGGGAGCTGTTTTTT. The V gene is TRBV5-1, the J gene TRBJ2-2; 7 bases are a match to TRBD2. CDR1 is SGHRS, CDR2 YFSETQ, per germline. Trimming removed 0 bases from V and 4 bases from J; junction bases left unmatched: 15. CDR3 length equals 19 residues.

The rearrangement uses TRBV6-5 and TRBJ1-1, with D unresolved. Trimming shortened V by 4 bases and J by 6 bases, and 15 bases separated the two germline ends. Germline CDR1 and CDR2: MNHEY and SVGAGI. The CDR3 is made up of 14 amino acids. The CDR3 coding sequence is TGTGCCAGCAGTTCTAATACGGTTAAGGCTGAAGCTTTCTTT. This gives the protein CASSSNTVKAEAFF.

The rearrangement joins TRBV5-6 to TRBJ1-3; the D is unclear. V was clipped by 0 bases and J by 1 base, with 2 bases between them. The CDR3 has 13 amino acids. Looked up from germline, CDR1 is SGHDT and CDR2 is YYEEEE. The CDR3 region is CASSLVSGNTIYF. Here the CDR3 DNA reads TGTGCCAGCAGCTTGGTTTCTGGAAACACCATATATTTT. The whole variable domain, filled in from reference TRBV5-6 and TRBJ1-3, reads DAGVTQSPTHLIKTRGQQVTLRCSPKSGHDTVSWYQQALGQGPQFIFQYYEEEERQRGNFPDRFSGHQFPNYSSELNVNALLLGDSALYLCASSLVSGNTIYFGEGSWLTVV.

This clone was detected only once. The V call is TRBV29-1, the J call TRBJ1-1; no clear D. In germline, CDR1 is SQVTM, CDR2 ANQGSEA. The CDR3 runs to 11 residues. Trimming removed 8 bases at V and 7 bases at J, with 14 bases between. In DNA form, the CDR3 reads TGCAGCACCAAAAGAGGGCGTGAAGCTTTCTTT. It codes for CSTKRGREAFF.

This chain links TRBV30 with TRBJ2-7; D is unclear. CDR1 and CDR2 from the germline V gene are GTSNPN and SVGIG (reference sequence). The CDR3 is 13 residues long. V was clipped by 2 bases and J by 2 bases, with 10 bases between them. CDR3 protein: CAWSFVSPYEQYF. As DNA, the CDR3 is TGTGCCTGGAGTTTTGTGTCCCCCTACGAGCAGTACTTC.

The chain employs TRBV6-5 and TRBJ1-6; D remains ambiguous. With 5 bases removed from V and 1 base from J, the gap between germline ends came to 6 bases. There are 14 residues in the CDR3. Germline values: CDR1 MNHEY, CDR2 SVGAGI. CDR3 sequence: CASSPGSYNSPLHF. The CDR3 nucleotides read TGTGCCAGCAGTCCCGGGTCCTATAATTCACCCCTCCACTTT.

J is TRBJ1-6 and V is TRBV3-1 (or the pseudogene TRBV3-2), with D uncertain. The CDR3 covers 14 residues. Trimming removed 0 bases from V and 10 bases from J, with 10 bases in between. Per germline, CDR1 LGHDT and CDR2 YNNKEL (reference sequence). DNA of the CDR3: TGTGCCAGCAGCCAAGATTTGGGAGGGTCACCCCTCCACTTT. Protein product: CASSQDLGGSPLHF.

The chain combines TRBV28 with TRBJ1-4; the match to TRBD1 covers 8 bases. With 8 bases clipped from V and 7 bases from J, the junction kept 9 bases outside the gene matches. Per germline, CDR1 MDHEN and CDR2 SYDVKM. The CDR3 totals 14 residues. For the CDR3, the DNA is TGTGCCAGCCTCAGGACAGGGTACGGTGAAAAACTGTTTTTT. The encoded protein is CASLRTGYGEKLFF.

The gene calls are TRBV29-1 and TRBJ2-1; D remains unclear. The CDR3 contains 12 residues. The germline V gene encodes CDR1 SQVTM and CDR2 ANQGSEA. Deletions cut 2 bases from V and 7 bases from J, with 9 bases between. The CDR3 loop is CSVEFRPNEQFF. The DNA of the CDR3 is TGCAGCGTTGAATTTAGGCCTAATGAGCAGTTCTTC.

The CDR3 DNA reads TGTGCCTGGAGTGTCCGACTAGCGGGAGGCAGCGGGCAGTTCTTC. This encodes CAWSVRLAGGSGQFF. The chain links TRBV30 to TRBJ2-1, with 13 bases identical to TRBD2. Trimming cost V 0 bases and J 12 bases; bases outside gene matches: 8. The CDR3 consists of 15 residues. In germline, CDR1 is GTSNPN, CDR2 SVGIG (reference sequence). The full variable domain, with the rest looked up from reference TRBV30 and TRBJ2-1, is SQTIHQWPATLVQPVGSPLSLECTVEGTSNPNLYWYRQAAGRGLQLLFYSVGIGQISSEVPQNLSASRPQDRQFILSSKKLLLSDSGFYLCAWSVRLAGGSGQFFGPGTRLTVL.

The CDR3 sequence: CASSLGAARTEAFF. The CDR3 DNA sequence: TGTGCCAGCAGTTTGGGGGCGGCTCGTACTGAAGCTTTCTTT. The chain is built from TRBV28 and TRBJ1-1, with TRBD1 as a possible D gene (6 bases). The germline gives CDR1 MDHEN, CDR2 SYDVKM. Trimming stripped 3 bases from V and 5 bases from J, with 13 bases between. The CDR3 sequence is 14 residues long.

The chain recombines TRBV15 with TRBJ2-1, with a possible D match to TRBD2 (6 bases). Germline V gene lookup returns CDR1 LNHNV and CDR2 YYDKDF (reference sequence). Trimming took off 0 bases at V and 5 bases at J, with 17 bases between the two ends. The CDR3 consists of 17 residues. The CDR3 nucleotides are TGTGCCACCAGCAGAGATTGGACGGGCGCGGGGCACAATGAGCAGTTCTTC. Amino acid sequence: CATSRDWTGAGHNEQFF.

The chain is built from TRBV5-1 and TRBJ1-5; 10 nucleotides agree with TRBD1. Germline values: CDR1 SGHRS, CDR2 YFSETQ. Trimming took 4 bases from V and 7 from J; bases not matched to a gene: 14. This CDR3 is built from 17 residues. The DNA for the CDR3 is TGCGCCAGCAGCCTGACGATGGGACAGGGGATGGGACAGCCCCAGCATTTT. This translates into CASSLTMGQGMGQPQHF.

This CDR3 is CAISAPLAGVYYNEQFF. As DNA, the CDR3 is TGTGCCATCAGTGCCCCGTTAGCGGGAGTGTACTACAATGAGCAGTTCTTC. The chain uses TRBV10-3 and TRBJ2-1, with 9 bases matching TRBD2. CDR1 ENHRY and CDR2 SYGVKD come from the germline V gene. V shed 4 bases, J shed 3 bases, and the junction held 10 bases outside the gene matches. The CDR3 length is 17 residues.

The V and J genes are TRBV28 and TRBJ1-1, with D possibly being TRBD1 (5 bases). The length of the CDR3 is 16 residues. Trimming took off 3 bases at V and 2 bases at J, with 16 bases between the two ends. Germline V gene lookup returns CDR1 MDHEN and CDR2 SYDVKM. The CDR3 loop is CASSFPGPSLNTEAFF. DNA for the CDR3: TGTGCCAGCAGTTTTCCGGGGCCCTCCCTAAACACTGAAGCTTTCTTT.

The chain has TRBV27 and TRBJ2-1; perhaps TRBD2 as D (6 bases). Germline assignment: CDR1 MNHEY and CDR2 SMNVEV (reference sequence). The CDR3 extends over 15 amino acids. Trimming shortened V by 7 bases and J by 2 bases, and 15 bases separated the two germline ends. This CDR3 reads CASNLGGNPYNEQFF. Here the CDR3 DNA reads TGTGCCAGCAACCTGGGCGGGAACCCCTACAATGAGCAGTTCTTC.

This chain uses TRBV12-3 or TRBV12-4 with TRBJ1-1; maybe TRBD1 (5 bases). The CDR3 spans 13 residues. V shed 7 bases and J shed 1 base, with 10 bases lying between them. CDR3 nucleotides: TGTGCCAGCACCGGGGACGGGAACACTGAAGCTTTCTTT. Its protein is CASTGDGNTEAFF.

This sequence joins TRBV5-1 and TRBJ2-2; no definite D call. The CDR3 loop spans 15 amino acids. CDR1 is SGHRS, CDR2 YFSETQ, per germline. The V end lost 3 bases, the J end lost 0 bases, and 9 bases lay between the germline ends. The CDR3 region is CASSYPGANTGELFF. The CDR3 DNA reads TGCGCCAGCAGCTACCCAGGAGCGAACACCGGGGAGCTGTTTTTT.